The 2 T cell receptor beta chains in this list originate from one sample, sequenced in a study of T cell responses to AZD1222 COVID-19 vaccine. Assay: immunoSEQ multiplex PCR; the TCRdb copy retains only in-frame clones and omits some. The sample yields more than 90,000 clones, roughly 84% seen once. Sequencing was performed on peripheral blood, taken on day 0 of AZD1222 vaccination. All receptors derive from an adult in good health.

This clone showed up just a few times. The V gene is TRBV18, the J gene TRBJ2-7; 9 nucleotides agree with TRBD1. The germline gives CDR1 KGHSH, CDR2 LQKENI. The CDR3 length is 13 residues. After removal of 4 bases from V and 4 bases from J, the junction contained 2 bases not matched to a gene. The CDR3 loop reads CASSRDRGYEQYF. The DNA for the CDR3 is TGTGCCAGCTCACGAGACAGGGGGTACGAGCAGTACTTC. Full variable domain (rest looked up from reference TRBV18 and TRBJ2-7): NAGVMQNPRHLVRRRGQEARLRCSPMKGHSHVYWYRQLPEEGLKFMVYLQKENIIDESGMPKERFSAEFPKEGPSILRIQQVVRGDSAAYFCASSRDRGYEQYFGPGTRLTVT.

A few counts support this clone. The chain couples TRBV21-1 to TRBJ1-1. TRBV21-1 is marked as a pseudogene. CDR3 length equals 9 residues. CDR3 region: CASSKWAFF. The CDR3 DNA is TGTGCCAGCAGCAAATGGGCTTTCTTT.